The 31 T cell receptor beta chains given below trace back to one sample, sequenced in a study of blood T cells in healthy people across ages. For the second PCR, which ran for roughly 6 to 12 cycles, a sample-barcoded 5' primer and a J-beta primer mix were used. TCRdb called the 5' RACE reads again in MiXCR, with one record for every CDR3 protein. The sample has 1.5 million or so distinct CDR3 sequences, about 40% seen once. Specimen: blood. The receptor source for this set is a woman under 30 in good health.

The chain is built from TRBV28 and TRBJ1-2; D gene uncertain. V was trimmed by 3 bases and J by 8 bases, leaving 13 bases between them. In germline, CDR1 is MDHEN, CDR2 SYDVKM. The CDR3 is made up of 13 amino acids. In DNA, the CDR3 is TGTGCCAGCAGTTTGGCGTATAGCTTCGGCTACACCTTC. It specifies CASSLAYSFGYTF.

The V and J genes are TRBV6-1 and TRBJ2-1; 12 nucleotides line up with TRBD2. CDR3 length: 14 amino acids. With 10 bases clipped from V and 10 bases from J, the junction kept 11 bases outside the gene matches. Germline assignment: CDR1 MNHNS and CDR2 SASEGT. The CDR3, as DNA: TGTGCCATGACCAGGGGACTAGCGGGTGAAGAGCAGTTCTTC. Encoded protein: CAMTRGLAGEEQFF.

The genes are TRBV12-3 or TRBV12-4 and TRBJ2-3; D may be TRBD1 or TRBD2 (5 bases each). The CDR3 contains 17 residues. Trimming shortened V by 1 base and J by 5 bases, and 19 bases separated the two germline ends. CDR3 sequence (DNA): TGTGCCAGCAGTTTAGTTATAGTGTGGGACGAACGAGATACGCAGTATTTT. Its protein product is CASSLVIVWDERDTQYF.

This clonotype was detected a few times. CDR3 sequence (DNA): TGCAGTGCTAGAATGGTAGCGGGAGCTGGTGAGCAGTTCTTC. Translation: CSARMVAGAGEQFF. The chain recombines TRBV20-1 with TRBJ2-1, with 9 nucleotides matching TRBD2. CDR3 length: 14 amino acids. In germline, CDR1 is DFQATT, CDR2 SNEGSKA (reference sequence). With V trimmed by 2 bases and J by 9 bases, 8 bases remained unmatched.

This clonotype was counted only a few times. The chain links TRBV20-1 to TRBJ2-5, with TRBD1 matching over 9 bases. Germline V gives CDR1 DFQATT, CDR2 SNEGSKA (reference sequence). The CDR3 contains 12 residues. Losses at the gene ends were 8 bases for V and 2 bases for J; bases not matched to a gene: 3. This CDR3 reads CSHRGRQETQYF. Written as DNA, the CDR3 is TGCAGTCACAGGGGGCGGCAAGAGACCCAGTACTTC.

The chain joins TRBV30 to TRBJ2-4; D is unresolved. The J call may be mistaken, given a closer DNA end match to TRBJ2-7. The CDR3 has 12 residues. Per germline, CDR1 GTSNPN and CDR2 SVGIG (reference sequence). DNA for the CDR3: TGTGCCTGGAGTGTACAATACTACGAGCAGTACTTC. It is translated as CAWSVQYYEQYF.

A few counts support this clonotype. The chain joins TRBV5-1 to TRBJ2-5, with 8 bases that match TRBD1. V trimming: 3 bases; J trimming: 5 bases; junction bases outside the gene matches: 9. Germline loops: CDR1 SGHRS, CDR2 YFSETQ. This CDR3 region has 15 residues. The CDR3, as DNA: TGCGCCAGCAGCTACGGACAGGGCGGAGGGGAGACCCAGTACTTC. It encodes CASSYGQGGGETQYF.

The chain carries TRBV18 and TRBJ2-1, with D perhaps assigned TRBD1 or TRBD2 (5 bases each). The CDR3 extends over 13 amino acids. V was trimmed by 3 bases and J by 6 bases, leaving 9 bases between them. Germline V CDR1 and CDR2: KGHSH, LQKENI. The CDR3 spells CASSPGTVNEQFF. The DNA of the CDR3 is TGTGCCAGCTCACCGGGGACGGTCAATGAGCAGTTCTTC.

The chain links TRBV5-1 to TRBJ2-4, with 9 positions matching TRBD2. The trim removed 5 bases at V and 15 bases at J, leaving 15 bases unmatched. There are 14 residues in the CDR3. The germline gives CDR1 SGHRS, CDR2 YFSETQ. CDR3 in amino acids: CASSPKVSSGERYF. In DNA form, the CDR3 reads TGCGCCAGCAGTCCTAAGGTGTCTAGCGGGGAGCGGTACTTC.

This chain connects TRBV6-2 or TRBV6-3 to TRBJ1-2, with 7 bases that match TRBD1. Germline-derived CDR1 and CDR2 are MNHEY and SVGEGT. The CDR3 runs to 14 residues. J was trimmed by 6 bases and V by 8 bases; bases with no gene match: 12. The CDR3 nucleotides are TGTGCCAGCTGGCCCCGACAGGGCATGAATGGCTACACCTTC. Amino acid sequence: CASWPRQGMNGYTF.

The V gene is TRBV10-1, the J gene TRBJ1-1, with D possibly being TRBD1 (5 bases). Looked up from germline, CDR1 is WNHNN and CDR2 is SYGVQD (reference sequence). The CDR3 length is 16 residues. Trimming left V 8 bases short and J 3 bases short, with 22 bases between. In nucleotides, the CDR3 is TGCGCCAGCTCCCCCGGAGCGGGGGAGGGAGACACTGAAGCTTTCTTT. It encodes CASSPGAGEGDTEAFF.

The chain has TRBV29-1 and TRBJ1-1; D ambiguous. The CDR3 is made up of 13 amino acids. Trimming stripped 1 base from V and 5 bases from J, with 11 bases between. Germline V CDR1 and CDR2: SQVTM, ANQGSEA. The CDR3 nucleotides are TGCAGCGTTGAAGGGGGAAGAGGAACTGAAGCTTTCTTT. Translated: CSVEGGRGTEAFF.

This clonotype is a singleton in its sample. This CDR3 reads CASSFRLAGGGSSYEQYF. The CDR3 DNA sequence: TGCGCCAGCAGCTTTCGGCTAGCGGGGGGCGGGAGCTCCTACGAGCAGTACTTC. V gene TRBV5-1 combines with J gene TRBJ2-7, with 11 bases lining up with TRBD2. This CDR3 is built from 18 residues. V lost 2 bases, J lost 0 bases, and 10 bases stayed unmatched. Germline values: CDR1 SGHRS, CDR2 YFSETQ.

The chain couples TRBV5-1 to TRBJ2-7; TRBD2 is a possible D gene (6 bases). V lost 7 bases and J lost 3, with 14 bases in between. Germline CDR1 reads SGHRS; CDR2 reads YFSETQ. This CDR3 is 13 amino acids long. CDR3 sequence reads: CASWRGEGYEQYF. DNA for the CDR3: TGCGCCAGCTGGCGGGGAGAAGGCTACGAGCAGTACTTC.

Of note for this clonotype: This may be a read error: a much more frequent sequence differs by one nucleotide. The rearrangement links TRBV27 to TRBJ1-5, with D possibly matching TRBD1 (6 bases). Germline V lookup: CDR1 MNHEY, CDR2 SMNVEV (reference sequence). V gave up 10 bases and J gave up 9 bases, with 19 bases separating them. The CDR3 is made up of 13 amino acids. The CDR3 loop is CATKKQGDRPQHF. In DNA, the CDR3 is TGTGCCACCAAAAAACAGGGAGATCGGCCCCAGCATTTT.

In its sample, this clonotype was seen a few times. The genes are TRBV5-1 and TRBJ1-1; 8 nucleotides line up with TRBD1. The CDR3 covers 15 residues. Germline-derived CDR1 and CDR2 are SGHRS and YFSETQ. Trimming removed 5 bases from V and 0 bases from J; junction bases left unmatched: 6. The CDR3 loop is CASSGGTGLNTEAFF. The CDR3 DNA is TGCGCCAGCAGTGGGGGGACAGGCTTGAACACTGAAGCTTTCTTT.

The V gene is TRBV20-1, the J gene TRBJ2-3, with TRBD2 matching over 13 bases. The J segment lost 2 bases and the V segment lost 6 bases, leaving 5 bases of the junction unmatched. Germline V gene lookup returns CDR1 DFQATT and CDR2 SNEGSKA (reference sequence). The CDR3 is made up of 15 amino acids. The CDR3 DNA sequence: TGCAGTGCCGGCACTAGCGGGGGGGTCACAGATACGCAGTATTTT. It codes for CSAGTSGGVTDTQYF.

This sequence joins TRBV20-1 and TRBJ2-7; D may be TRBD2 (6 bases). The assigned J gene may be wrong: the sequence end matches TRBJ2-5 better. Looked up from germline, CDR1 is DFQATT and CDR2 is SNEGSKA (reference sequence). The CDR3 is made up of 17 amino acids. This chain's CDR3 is CSASATRGNQRRETQYF. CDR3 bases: TGCAGTGCCTCCGCGACTCGCGGGAATCAGCGGCGAGAGACCCAGTACTTC.

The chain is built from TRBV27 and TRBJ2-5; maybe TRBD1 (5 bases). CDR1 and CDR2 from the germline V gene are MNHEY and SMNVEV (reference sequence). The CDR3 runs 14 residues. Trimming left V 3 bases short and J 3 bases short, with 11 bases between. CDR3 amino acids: CASSFGLGEETQYF. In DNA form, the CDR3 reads TGTGCCAGCAGTTTCGGTTTAGGGGAAGAGACCCAGTACTTC.

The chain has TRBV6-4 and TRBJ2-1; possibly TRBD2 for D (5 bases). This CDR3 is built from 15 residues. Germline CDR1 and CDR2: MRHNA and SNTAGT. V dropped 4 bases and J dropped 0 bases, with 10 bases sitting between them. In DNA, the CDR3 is TGTGCCAGCAGTGCTTTCCGGGACTCCTACAATGAGCAGTTCTTC. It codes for CASSAFRDSYNEQFF.

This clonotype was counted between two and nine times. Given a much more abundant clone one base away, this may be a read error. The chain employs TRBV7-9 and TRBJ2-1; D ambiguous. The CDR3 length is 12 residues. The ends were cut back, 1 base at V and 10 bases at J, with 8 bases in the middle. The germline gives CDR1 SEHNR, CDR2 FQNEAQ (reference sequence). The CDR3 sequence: CASSLVVYEQFF. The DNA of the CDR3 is TGTGCCAGCAGCTTAGTCGTCTACGAGCAGTTCTTC.

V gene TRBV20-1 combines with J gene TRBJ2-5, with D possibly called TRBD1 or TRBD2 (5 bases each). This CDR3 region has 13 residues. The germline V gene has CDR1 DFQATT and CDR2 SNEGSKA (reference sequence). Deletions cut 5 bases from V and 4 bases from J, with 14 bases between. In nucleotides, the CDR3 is TGCAGTGCTCGAATGGGGCGGGCAGAGACCCAGTACTTC. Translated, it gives CSARMGRAETQYF.

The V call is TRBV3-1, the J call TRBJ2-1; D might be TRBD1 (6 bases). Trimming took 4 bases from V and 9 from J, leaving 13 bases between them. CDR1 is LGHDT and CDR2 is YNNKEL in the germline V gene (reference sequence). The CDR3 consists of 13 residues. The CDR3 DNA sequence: TGTGCCAGCAGCCCGCCAACAGGGAGTGAGCAGTTCTTC. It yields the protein CASSPPTGSEQFF.

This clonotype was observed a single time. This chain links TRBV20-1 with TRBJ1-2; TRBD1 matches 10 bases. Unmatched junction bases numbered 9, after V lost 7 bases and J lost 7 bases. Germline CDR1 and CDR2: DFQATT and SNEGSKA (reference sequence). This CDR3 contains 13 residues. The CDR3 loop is CSGKTGGASGYTF. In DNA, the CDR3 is TGCAGTGGGAAGACAGGGGGCGCATCTGGCTACACCTTC.

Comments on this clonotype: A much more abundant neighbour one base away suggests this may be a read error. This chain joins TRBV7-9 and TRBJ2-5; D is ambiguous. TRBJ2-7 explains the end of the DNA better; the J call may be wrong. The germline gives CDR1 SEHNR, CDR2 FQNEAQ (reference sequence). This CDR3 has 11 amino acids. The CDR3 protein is CANSLGPEQYF. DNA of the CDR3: TGTGCCAACAGCTTAGGACCCGAGCAGTACTTC.

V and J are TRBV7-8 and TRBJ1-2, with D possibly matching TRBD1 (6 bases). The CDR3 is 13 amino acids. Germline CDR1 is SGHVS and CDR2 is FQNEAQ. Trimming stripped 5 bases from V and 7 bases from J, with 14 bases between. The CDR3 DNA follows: TGTGCCAGCAGCCCTGACAGGTCGGGTGGCTACACCTTC. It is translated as CASSPDRSGGYTF.

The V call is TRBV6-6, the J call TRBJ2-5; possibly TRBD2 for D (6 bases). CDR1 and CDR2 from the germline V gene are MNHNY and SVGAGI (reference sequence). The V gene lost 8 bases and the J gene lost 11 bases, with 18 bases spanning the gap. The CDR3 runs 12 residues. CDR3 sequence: CASGLNYNEQYF. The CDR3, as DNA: TGTGCCAGCGGACTAAACTACAATGAGCAGTACTTC.

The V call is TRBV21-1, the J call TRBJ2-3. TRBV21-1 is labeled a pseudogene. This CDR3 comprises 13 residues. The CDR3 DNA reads TGTGCCAGCAGCCCCAAACATGGGGATACGCAGTATTTT. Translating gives CASSPKHGDTQYF.

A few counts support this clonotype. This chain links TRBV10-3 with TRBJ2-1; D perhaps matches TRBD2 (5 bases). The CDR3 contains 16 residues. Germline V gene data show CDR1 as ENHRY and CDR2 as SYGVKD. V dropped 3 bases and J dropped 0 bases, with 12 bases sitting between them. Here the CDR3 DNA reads TGTGCCATCAGTGACCCAGGCGCGGGCTCCTACAATGAGCAGTTCTTC. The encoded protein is CAISDPGAGSYNEQFF.

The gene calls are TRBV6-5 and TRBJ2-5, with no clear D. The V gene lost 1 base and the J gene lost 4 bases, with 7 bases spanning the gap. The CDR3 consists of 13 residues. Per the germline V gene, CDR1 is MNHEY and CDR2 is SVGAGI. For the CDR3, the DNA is TGTGCCAGCAGTTACTACAGTAGAGAGACCCAGTACTTC. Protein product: CASSYYSRETQYF.

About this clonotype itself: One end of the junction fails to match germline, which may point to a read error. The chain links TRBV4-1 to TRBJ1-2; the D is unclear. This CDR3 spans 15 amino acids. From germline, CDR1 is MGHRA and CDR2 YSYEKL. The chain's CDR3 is CACSQDRGPGNGYTF. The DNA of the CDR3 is TGCGCCTGCAGCCAAGATCGGGGTCCGGGTAATGGCTACACCTTC.